Listed below are T cell receptor beta chains from one sample, sequenced in a study of blood T cell repertoires in COVID-19. Only in-frame clones appear in the TCRdb table, and some are missing; sequencing was by immunoSEQ multiplex PCR. The sample shows a few hundred thousand clones, 86% of them seen only once. The sequencing input was PBMCs or T cells enriched from blood (not recorded which). The receptors come from a woman between 40 and 50 years old with acute COVID-19. The CDR3 runs from the conserved cysteine through the conserved F or W. The D gene is left open where the match is weak. Part of the rows lack a size; the others show once, few, many or a class for expanded clones.

v_gene,abundance,len,d_gene,j_gene,CDR3aa,CDR3nt
TRBV27,NA,16,NA,TRBJ1-2,CASSSNLRGEGYGYTF,TGTGCCAGCAGTTCCAATCTTAGGGGTGAAGGTTATGGCTACACCTTC
TRBV27,NA,17,NA,TRBJ1-1,CASRSAIDLSRNTEAFF,TGTGCCAGCCGCTCGGCCATAGACTTATCGAGGAACACTGAAGCTTTCTTT
TRBV28,NA,14,NA,TRBJ1-6,CASSGGGAVGTLHF,TGTGCCAGCAGTGGCGGGGGGGCTGTTGGGACCCTCCACTTT
TRBV5-1,NA,13,NA,TRBJ2-1,CASSLLGVDEQFF,TGCGCCAGCAGCTTGCTGGGAGTAGATGAGCAGTTCTTC
TRBV5-4,NA,13,NA,TRBJ2-1,CASISAPAGEQFF,TGTGCCAGCATAAGCGCCCCGGCTGGTGAGCAGTTCTTC
TRBV27,NA,15,TRBD2,TRBJ2-7,CASSLKAGVPYEQYF,TGTGCCAGCAGTTTAAAAGCGGGAGTTCCCTACGAGCAGTACTTC
TRBV18,NA,12,NA,TRBJ1-2,CASSPRENGYTF,TGTGCCAGCTCACCACGAGAGAATGGCTACACCTTC
TRBV9,NA,15,TRBD2,TRBJ2-1,CASSVGTSSYNEQFF,TGTGCCAGCAGCGTAGGGACTAGTTCCTACAATGAGCAGTTCTTC
TRBV4-3,NA,15,NA,TRBJ1-2,CASSQAVESGYGYTF,TGCGCCAGCAGCCAAGCTGTGGAATCGGGCTATGGCTACACCTTC
TRBV2,NA,13,NA,TRBJ1-1,CASSDDMNTEAFF,TGTGCCAGCAGTGACGACATGAACACTGAAGCTTTCTTT
TRBV19,NA,15,NA,TRBJ1-6,CASTTTGEGRSPLHF,TGTGCCAGTACCACGACAGGCGAAGGTCGTTCACCCCTCCACTTT
TRBV10-3,once,15,TRBD1,TRBJ2-7,CAISGGNRGLYEQYF,TGTGCCATCAGTGGCGGGAACAGGGGGCTATACGAGCAGTACTTC
TRBV2,NA,14,TRBD1,TRBJ1-1,CASNDRGVNTEAFF,TGTGCCAGCAATGACAGGGGAGTGAACACTGAAGCTTTCTTT
TRBV19,NA,14,NA,TRBJ2-1,CASGTGSSYNEQFF,TGTGCCAGTGGAACAGGGAGCTCCTACAATGAGCAGTTCTTC
TRBV19,NA,14,NA,TRBJ1-2,CASMWTASPYGYTF,TGTGCCAGTATGTGGACAGCTTCCCCTTATGGCTACACCTTC
TRBV5-4,NA,16,TRBD1,TRBJ2-2,CASSSRDRGLTGELFF,TGTGCCAGCAGCTCCCGGGACAGGGGGCTCACCGGGGAGCTGTTTTTT
TRBV28,NA,15,NA,TRBJ1-5,CASSSGGFSNQPQHF,TGTGCCAGCAGTTCGGGGGGCTTTAGCAATCAGCCCCAGCATTTT
TRBV28,NA,13,NA,TRBJ1-1,CASRGDMNTEAFF,TGTGCCAGCAGGGGGGACATGAACACTGAAGCTTTCTTT
TRBV13,NA,15,TRBD2,TRBJ2-7,CASSPSRGSSYEQYF,TGTGCCAGCAGCCCTTCGCGGGGGAGCTCCTACGAGCAGTACTTC
TRBV4-1,NA,17,TRBD2,TRBJ2-1,CASSQMIAGVSYNEQFF,TGCGCCAGCAGCCAGATGATAGCGGGAGTTTCCTACAATGAGCAGTTCTTC
TRBV5-1,NA,15,TRBD1,TRBJ2-3,CASSYKQGSPDTQYF,TGCGCCAGCAGCTACAAACAGGGGTCGCCAGATACGCAGTATTTT
TRBV19,NA,14,NA,TRBJ2-1,CASSSQGSRNEQFF,TGTGCCAGTAGTTCACAGGGTTCGAGGAATGAGCAGTTCTTC
TRBV28,once,14,TRBD2,TRBJ2-7,CASMGLADSYEQYF,TGTGCCAGCATGGGACTAGCTGATTCCTACGAGCAGTACTTC
TRBV5-1,few,15,TRBD2,TRBJ2-1,CASSFRAGARNEQFF,TGCGCCAGCAGCTTCCGGGCGGGAGCAAGGAATGAGCAGTTCTTC
TRBV7-9,once,14,NA,TRBJ1-1,CASSFGGANTEAFF,TGTGCCAGCAGCTTTGGGGGCGCGAACACTGAAGCTTTCTTT
TRBV7-9,NA,13,NA,TRBJ2-7,CASSFGAGYEQYF,TGTGCCAGCAGCTTCGGCGCAGGCTACGAGCAGTACTTC
TRBV28,NA,13,NA,TRBJ1-5,CASSSRGTQPQHF,TGTGCCAGCAGTTCCAGGGGCACTCAGCCCCAGCATTTT
TRBV28,once,14,TRBD1,TRBJ2-1,CASYRTGSYNEQFF,TGTGCCAGTTACCGGACAGGGAGCTACAATGAGCAGTTCTTC
TRBV27,NA,13,NA,TRBJ2-1,CASSLAGRNEQFF,TGTGCCAGCAGTTTGGCGGGACGCAATGAGCAGTTCTTC
TRBV27,NA,10,NA,TRBJ1-1,CASGRTEAFF,TGTGCCAGTGGCAGGACTGAAGCTTTCTTT
TRBV7-9,NA,15,NA,TRBJ1-5,CASSLGVGSNQPQHF,TGTGCCAGCAGCTTAGGAGTTGGTTCTAATCAGCCCCAGCATTTT